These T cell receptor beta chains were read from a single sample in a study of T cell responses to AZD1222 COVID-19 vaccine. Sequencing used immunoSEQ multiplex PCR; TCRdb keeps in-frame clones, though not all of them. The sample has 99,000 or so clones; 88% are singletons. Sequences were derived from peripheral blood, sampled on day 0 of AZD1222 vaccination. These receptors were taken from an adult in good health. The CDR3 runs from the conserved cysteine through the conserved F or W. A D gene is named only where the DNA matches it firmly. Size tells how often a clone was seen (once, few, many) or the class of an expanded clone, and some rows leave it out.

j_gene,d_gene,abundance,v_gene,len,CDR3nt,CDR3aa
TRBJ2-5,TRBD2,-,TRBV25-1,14,TGTGCCAGCAGTGCGCGGGAGAAGGGAGAGACCCAGTACTTC,CASSAREKGETQYF
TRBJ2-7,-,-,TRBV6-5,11,TGTGCCACAGGGGCCCACTACGAGCAGTACTTC,CATGAHYEQYF
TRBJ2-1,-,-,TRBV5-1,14,TGCGCCAGCAGCTTTCCGGCCCCCGGGGATGAGCAGTTCTTC,CASSFPAPGDEQFF
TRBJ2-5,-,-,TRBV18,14,TGTGCCAGCTCACCAAGAGGGGTGGGCGAGACCCAGTACTTC,CASSPRGVGETQYF
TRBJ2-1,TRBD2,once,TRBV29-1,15,TGCAGCGTCCGACCTTTAGCGGGAGCTAACAATGAGCAGTTCTTC,CSVRPLAGANNEQFF
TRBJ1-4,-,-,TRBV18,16,TGTGCCAGCTCACCATTTTCACTAGCAACTAATGAAAAACTGTTTTTT,CASSPFSLATNEKLFF
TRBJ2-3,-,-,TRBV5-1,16,TGCGCCAGCAGCTTGGTCAGGACCCTCCCCGCGAATACGCAGTATTTT,CASSLVRTLPANTQYF
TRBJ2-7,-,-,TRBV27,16,TGTGCCAGCAGTTTAAAACACCCAGGCGCTTCCTACGAGCAGTACTTC,CASSLKHPGASYEQYF
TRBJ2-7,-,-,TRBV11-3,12,TGTGCCAGCAGCAACAACCATCACGAGCAGTACTTC,CASSNNHHEQYF
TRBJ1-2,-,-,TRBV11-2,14,TGTGCCAGCAGCTTCGCAGGCGGCCCTTATGGCTACACCTTC,CASSFAGGPYGYTF
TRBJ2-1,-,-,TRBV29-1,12,TGCAGCGGAACAAACGCAGAACATGAGCAGTTCTTC,CSGTNAEHEQFF
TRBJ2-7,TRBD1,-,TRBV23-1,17,TGCGCCAGCAGTGTTCCCGGAACCGGGACAGGGGGTTACGAGCAGTACTTC,CASSVPGTGTGGYEQYF
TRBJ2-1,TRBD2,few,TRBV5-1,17,TGCGCCAGCAGCTTGGCCCGACTAGCGGGAGGGGGGAATGAGCAGTTCTTC,CASSLARLAGGGNEQFF
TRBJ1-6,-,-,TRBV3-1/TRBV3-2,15,TGTGCCAGCAGCCACAGATTCCGGGAGAATTCACCCCTCCACTTT,CASSHRFRENSPLHF
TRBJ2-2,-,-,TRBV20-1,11,TGCAGTGCTAGTCCGGGCGGGGAGCTGTTTTTT,CSASPGGELFF
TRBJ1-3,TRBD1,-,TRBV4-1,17,TGCGCCAGCAGCCAAGCAAGGACAGGGAGCTCTGGAAACACCATATATTTT,CASSQARTGSSGNTIYF
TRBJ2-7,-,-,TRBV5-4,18,TGTGCCAGCAGCTCTCTTGGATTGGGGACTCAAAGCTCCTACGAGCAGTACTTC,CASSSLGLGTQSSYEQYF
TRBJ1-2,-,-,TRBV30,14,TGTGCCTGGAGTGTAAGATCAATCAGGGATGGCTACACCTTC,CAWSVRSIRDGYTF
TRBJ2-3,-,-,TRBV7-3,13,TGTGCCAGCAGCCCACCTAGCACAGATACGCAGTATTTT,CASSPPSTDTQYF
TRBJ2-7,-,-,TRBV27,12,TGTGCCAGCAGTTCTAGCATGCGAGCGCAGTACTTC,CASSSSMRAQYF
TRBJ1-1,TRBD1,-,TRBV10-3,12,TGTGCCGACAACAGGGGAGCCACTGAAGCTTTCTTT,CADNRGATEAFF
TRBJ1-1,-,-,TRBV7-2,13,TGTGCCAGCAGCCCTCATATGAACACTGAAGCTTTCTTT,CASSPHMNTEAFF
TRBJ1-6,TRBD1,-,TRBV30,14,TGTGCCTGGAGTCAGACAGGGGGCGGCTCACCCCTCCACTTT,CAWSQTGGGSPLHF
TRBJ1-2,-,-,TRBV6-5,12,TGTGCCAGCAGTTACGCAGGAGACGGCTACACCTTC,CASSYAGDGYTF
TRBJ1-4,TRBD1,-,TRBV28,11,TGTGCCAGTTTAGGGGACAGGAAACTGTTTTTT,CASLGDRKLFF
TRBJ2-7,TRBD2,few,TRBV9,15,TGTGCCAGCAGCGTAGGCGGGACTAGCGTCCACGAGCAGTACTTC,CASSVGGTSVHEQYF
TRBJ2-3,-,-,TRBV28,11,TGTGCCAGCAGTTTATCCGGTACGCAGTATTTT,CASSLSGTQYF
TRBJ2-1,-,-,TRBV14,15,TGTGCCAGCAGAAACAGCGGGTCGATTTCGAATGAGCAGTTCTTC,CASRNSGSISNEQFF
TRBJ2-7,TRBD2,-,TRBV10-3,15,TGTGCCAGCGGACTAGCGGGAAGGGTGTCCTACGAGCAGTACTTC,CASGLAGRVSYEQYF
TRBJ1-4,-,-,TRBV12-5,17,TGTGCTAGTGGTTTGGCCCCCCGGGTCTATTTTAATGAAAAACTGTTTTTT,CASGLAPRVYFNEKLFF
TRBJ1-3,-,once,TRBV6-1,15,TGTGCCAGCAGTGAAGGGGGAGGGACTGGAAACACCATATATTTT,CASSEGGGTGNTIYF
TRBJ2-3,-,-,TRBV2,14,TGTGCCAGCAGCCCGATAAGTCTGGGAGATACGCAGTATTTT,CASSPISLGDTQYF
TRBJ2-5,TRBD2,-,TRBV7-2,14,TGTGCCAGCAGCTTTAGGACTAGCGACGAGACCCAGTACTTC,CASSFRTSDETQYF
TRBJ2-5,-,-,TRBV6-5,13,TGTGCCAGCACCACACAGGGCGAAGAGACCCAGTACTTC,CASTTQGEETQYF
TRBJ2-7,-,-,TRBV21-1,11,TGTGCCAGCAGCAAGCCGGACGAGCAGTACTTC,CASSKPDEQYF
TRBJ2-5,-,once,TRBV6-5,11,TGTGCCAGCAGTCGCCCGGAGACCCAGTACTTC,CASSRPETQYF
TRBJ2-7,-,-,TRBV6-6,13,TGTGCCAGCAGTTACCCACCATCCTACGAGCAGTACTTC,CASSYPPSYEQYF
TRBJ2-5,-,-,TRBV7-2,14,TGTGCCAGCACCCGATGGGCAGGGGGGGAGACCCAGTACTTC,CASTRWAGGETQYF
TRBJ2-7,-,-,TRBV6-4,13,TGTGCCAGCAGTACGGATTTCGGGGACGAGCAGTACTTC,CASSTDFGDEQYF
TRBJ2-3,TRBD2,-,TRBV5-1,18,TGCGCCAGCAGCTTCAGACTAGCGGGAGAGTCCAACCCAGATACGCAGTATTTT,CASSFRLAGESNPDTQYF